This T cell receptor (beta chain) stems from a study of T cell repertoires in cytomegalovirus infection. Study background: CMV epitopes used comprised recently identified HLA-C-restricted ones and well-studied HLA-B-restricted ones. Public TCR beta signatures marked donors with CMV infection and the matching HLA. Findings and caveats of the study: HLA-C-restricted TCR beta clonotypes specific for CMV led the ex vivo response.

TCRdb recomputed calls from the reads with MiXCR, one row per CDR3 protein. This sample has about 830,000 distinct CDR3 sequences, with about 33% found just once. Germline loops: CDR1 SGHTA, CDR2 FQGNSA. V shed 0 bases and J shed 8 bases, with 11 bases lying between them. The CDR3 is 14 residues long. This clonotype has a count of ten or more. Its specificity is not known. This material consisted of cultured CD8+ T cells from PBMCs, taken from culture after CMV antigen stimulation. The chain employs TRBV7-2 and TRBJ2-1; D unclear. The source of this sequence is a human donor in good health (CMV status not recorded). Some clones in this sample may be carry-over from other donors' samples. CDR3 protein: CASSLARSRHEQFF. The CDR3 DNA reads TGTGCCAGCAGCTTAGCCCGATCTAGGCATGAGCAGTTCTTC. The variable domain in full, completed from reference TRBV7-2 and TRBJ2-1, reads GAGVSQSPSNKVTEKGKDVELRCDPISGHTALYWYRQSLGQGLEFLIYFQGNSAPDKSGLPSDRFSAERTGGSVSTLTIQRTQQEDSAVYLCASSLARSRHEQFFGPGTRLTVL.